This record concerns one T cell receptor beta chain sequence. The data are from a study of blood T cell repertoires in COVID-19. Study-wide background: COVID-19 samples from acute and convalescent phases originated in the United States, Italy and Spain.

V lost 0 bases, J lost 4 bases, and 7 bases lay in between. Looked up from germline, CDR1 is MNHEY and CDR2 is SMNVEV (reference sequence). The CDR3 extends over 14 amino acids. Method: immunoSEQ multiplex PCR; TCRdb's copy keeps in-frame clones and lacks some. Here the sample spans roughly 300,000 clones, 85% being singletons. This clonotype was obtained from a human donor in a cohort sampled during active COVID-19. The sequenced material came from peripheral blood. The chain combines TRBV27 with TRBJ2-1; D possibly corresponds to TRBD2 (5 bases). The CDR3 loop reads CASSLSWTYNEQFF. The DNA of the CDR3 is TGTGCCAGCAGTTTATCATGGACTTACAATGAGCAGTTCTTC.